This is a list of T cell receptor beta chains from one sample in a study of PD-L1 blockade in urothelial cancer. The assay was immunoSEQ multiplex PCR, and TCRdb's table has in-frame clones only and misses some. The data contain 35,000 to 45,000 clones, 88% of them singletons. This specimen was PBMCs, taken around atezolizumab (anti-PD-L1) treatment. The source of these receptors is a woman in her fifties or sixties with urothelial cancer. The CDR3 runs from the conserved cysteine through the conserved F or W. The D gene is left open where the match is weak. The size of a clone is reported for some rows only, either as once, few or many, or as a class for expanded clones.

V gene: TRBV7-2; clone size: .; D gene: TRBD2; J gene: TRBJ2-1; CDR3 DNA: TGTGCCAGCAGCCAAAGACTAGCGGGGGCTGGTGGTGAGCAGTTCTTC; CDR3 protein: CASSQRLAGAGGEQFF
V gene: TRBV2; clone size: .; D gene: TRBD2; J gene: TRBJ2-3; CDR3 DNA: TGTGCCAGCAAAATGGGACTAGCGGGTTCCACAGATACGCAGTATTTT; CDR3 protein: CASKMGLAGSTDTQYF
V gene: TRBV7-9; clone size: .; D gene: TRBD1; J gene: TRBJ2-3; CDR3 DNA: TGTGCCAGCAGCTCAGACAGGGGTGGTACAGATACGCAGTATTTT; CDR3 protein: CASSSDRGGTDTQYF
V gene: TRBV2; clone size: .; D gene: TRBD2; J gene: TRBJ2-1; CDR3 DNA: TGTGCCAGCAGTGAAGCACGGACTAGCGGGAACAATGAGCAGTTCTTC; CDR3 protein: CASSEARTSGNNEQFF
V gene: TRBV5-8; clone size: .; D gene: .; J gene: TRBJ2-7; CDR3 DNA: TGTGCCAGCAGCTTGGGAGGCGCGGGGTTCTACGAGCAGTACTTC; CDR3 protein: CASSLGGAGFYEQYF
V gene: TRBV11-2; clone size: .; D gene: TRBD1; J gene: TRBJ2-7; CDR3 DNA: TGTGCCAGCAGCTTTTCGACAGGGGGCTACGAGCAGTACTTC; CDR3 protein: CASSFSTGGYEQYF
V gene: TRBV10-3; clone size: .; D gene: .; J gene: TRBJ2-1; CDR3 DNA: TGTGCCGCAGCGGGCCAGTATGACAATGAGCAGTTCTTC; CDR3 protein: CAAAGQYDNEQFF
V gene: TRBV29-1; clone size: .; D gene: .; J gene: TRBJ1-2; CDR3 DNA: TGCAGCGTTGATGTGCGGGGGTTTAATGGCTACACCTTC; CDR3 protein: CSVDVRGFNGYTF
V gene: TRBV5-4; clone size: .; D gene: .; J gene: TRBJ2-5; CDR3 DNA: TGTGCCAGCAGCACCTCCGGGTTCGGGGAGACCCAGTACTTC; CDR3 protein: CASSTSGFGETQYF
V gene: TRBV29-1; clone size: .; D gene: .; J gene: TRBJ2-3; CDR3 DNA: TGCAGCGTTCGTCACAGGGCAACTAGCACAGATACGCAGTATTTT; CDR3 protein: CSVRHRATSTDTQYF
V gene: TRBV11-2; clone size: .; D gene: .; J gene: TRBJ2-7; CDR3 DNA: TGTGCCAGCAGCTTAGATCGCCCTAGTGCCTACGAGCAGTACTTC; CDR3 protein: CASSLDRPSAYEQYF
V gene: TRBV29-1; clone size: .; D gene: TRBD2; J gene: TRBJ2-1; CDR3 DNA: TGCAGCGTTCCGCTAGCGGGAGAGCTTGGCTCCTACAATGAGCAGTTCTTC; CDR3 protein: CSVPLAGELGSYNEQFF
V gene: TRBV6-1; clone size: .; D gene: .; J gene: TRBJ1-5; CDR3 DNA: TGTGCCAGCAGTGATCGTCGTGAGGCCGAATGGCCCCAGCATTTT; CDR3 protein: CASSDRREAEWPQHF
V gene: TRBV6-4; clone size: .; D gene: .; J gene: TRBJ2-3; CDR3 DNA: TGTGCCAGCAGTGACTCGGCGGGGCGAACTAGCACAGATACGCAGTATTTT; CDR3 protein: CASSDSAGRTSTDTQYF
V gene: TRBV19; clone size: .; D gene: .; J gene: TRBJ2-2; CDR3 DNA: TGTGCCAGTAGTCCTATTGGCAGGGAAAACACCGGGGAGCTGTTTTTT; CDR3 protein: CASSPIGRENTGELFF
V gene: TRBV29-1; clone size: .; D gene: .; J gene: TRBJ2-1; CDR3 DNA: TGCAGCGTCGACTTAGGGGGTAAGCTGTTCTTC; CDR3 protein: CSVDLGGKLFF
V gene: TRBV7-8; clone size: .; D gene: .; J gene: TRBJ1-1; CDR3 DNA: TGTGCCAGCTCCGGGGTCCTGCGCACTGAAGCTTTCTTT; CDR3 protein: CASSGVLRTEAFF
V gene: TRBV28; clone size: few; D gene: .; J gene: TRBJ2-7; CDR3 DNA: TGTGCCAGCAGTTCCCTATGGGTCTCTCAAGGGCTACGGGAGGAGCAGTACTTC; CDR3 protein: CASSSLWVSQGLREEQYF
V gene: TRBV19; clone size: .; D gene: TRBD1; J gene: TRBJ1-2; CDR3 DNA: TGTGCCAGTCTCTTACGGACAGGACTGAGTGGCTACACCTTC; CDR3 protein: CASLLRTGLSGYTF
V gene: TRBV10-1; clone size: medium-sized; D gene: .; J gene: TRBJ1-4; CDR3 DNA: TGCGCCAGCAGTGGAGCGGTTGAAAAACTGTTTTTT; CDR3 protein: CASSGAVEKLFF
V gene: TRBV5-8; clone size: .; D gene: TRBD2; J gene: TRBJ2-3; CDR3 DNA: TGTGCCAGCCGACTAGCGGGGGACACGCAGTATTTT; CDR3 protein: CASRLAGDTQYF
V gene: TRBV28; clone size: .; D gene: .; J gene: TRBJ1-1; CDR3 DNA: TGTGCCAGCATTCAGGTAGGCGGCAGGGCTGAAGCTTTCTTT; CDR3 protein: CASIQVGGRAEAFF
V gene: TRBV6-1; clone size: .; D gene: .; J gene: TRBJ2-7; CDR3 DNA: TGTGCCAGCAGTGAATTAAGACAGCCCTCCGAGCAGTACTTC; CDR3 protein: CASSELRQPSEQYF
V gene: TRBV19; clone size: medium-sized; D gene: TRBD1; J gene: TRBJ1-1; CDR3 DNA: TGTGCCAGTAGCTTGGGACAGGGTTGGACTGAAGCTTTCTTT; CDR3 protein: CASSLGQGWTEAFF
V gene: TRBV5-6; clone size: few; D gene: TRBD1; J gene: TRBJ2-7; CDR3 DNA: TGTGCCAGCAGCCTGGGACAGGCGACCTACGAGCAGTACTTC; CDR3 protein: CASSLGQATYEQYF
V gene: TRBV5-6; clone size: .; D gene: .; J gene: TRBJ2-7; CDR3 DNA: TGTGCCAGCAGCTTTATAAACGAGCAGTACTTC; CDR3 protein: CASSFINEQYF
V gene: TRBV5-1; clone size: .; D gene: TRBD2; J gene: TRBJ2-1; CDR3 DNA: TGCGCCAGCAGCTCCGGGACTAGCGGATTTAATGAGCAGTTCTTC; CDR3 protein: CASSSGTSGFNEQFF
V gene: TRBV27; clone size: .; D gene: .; J gene: TRBJ2-5; CDR3 DNA: TGTGCCAGCAGTCAAAGTCCCGACAGTCAAGAGACCCAGTACTTC; CDR3 protein: CASSQSPDSQETQYF
V gene: TRBV18; clone size: .; D gene: .; J gene: TRBJ2-7; CDR3 DNA: TGTGCCAGCTCACCACGAAGACATAGCTACGAGCAGTACTTC; CDR3 protein: CASSPRRHSYEQYF
V gene: TRBV5-5; clone size: few; D gene: TRBD1; J gene: TRBJ2-3; CDR3 DNA: TGTGCCAGCAGCCCATGGACAGGGGGCTCTAGAATGGATACGCAGTATTTT; CDR3 protein: CASSPWTGGSRMDTQYF
V gene: TRBV11-2; clone size: few; D gene: .; J gene: TRBJ2-7; CDR3 DNA: TGTGCCAGCAGCTTAGAGAGGGTCAACGAGCAGTACTTC; CDR3 protein: CASSLERVNEQYF
V gene: TRBV5-1; clone size: .; D gene: TRBD1; J gene: TRBJ1-6; CDR3 DNA: TGCGCCAGCAGCCCGGAGACAGGGGGTAATTCACCCCTCCACTTT; CDR3 protein: CASSPETGGNSPLHF
V gene: TRBV7-9; clone size: .; D gene: .; J gene: TRBJ2-3; CDR3 DNA: TGTGCCAGCAGCCCCCGGGGGTCTGTGGCGGATACGCAGTATTTT; CDR3 protein: CASSPRGSVADTQYF
V gene: TRBV15; clone size: many; D gene: .; J gene: TRBJ2-7; CDR3 DNA: TGTGCCACCAGCAGAGAGGGGGGATACGAGCAGTACTTC; CDR3 protein: CATSREGGYEQYF
V gene: TRBV18; clone size: .; D gene: TRBD2; J gene: TRBJ2-3; CDR3 DNA: TGTGCCAGCTCACCCCTAGCGGGGGGGCGTGCAGATACGCAGTATTTT; CDR3 protein: CASSPLAGGRADTQYF
V gene: TRBV19; clone size: .; D gene: .; J gene: TRBJ2-7; CDR3 DNA: TGTGCCAGTAGCCGATCCCCACCTGGCCCCTACGAGCAGTACTTC; CDR3 protein: CASSRSPPGPYEQYF
V gene: TRBV5-1; clone size: .; D gene: .; J gene: TRBJ2-3; CDR3 DNA: TGCGCCAGCAGCTTGGTGTCTAGCGTTAGCACAGATACGCAGTATTTT; CDR3 protein: CASSLVSSVSTDTQYF
V gene: TRBV7-9; clone size: .; D gene: TRBD1; J gene: TRBJ2-7; CDR3 DNA: TGTGCCAGCAGCCCGGGACAGGGGCCTACCTACGAGCAGTACTTC; CDR3 protein: CASSPGQGPTYEQYF
V gene: TRBV4-3; clone size: .; D gene: .; J gene: TRBJ1-6; CDR3 DNA: TGCGCCAGCAGCCAAGGACAGGCCTATAATTCACCCCTCCACTTT; CDR3 protein: CASSQGQAYNSPLHF
V gene: TRBV5-1; clone size: .; D gene: .; J gene: TRBJ2-3; CDR3 DNA: TGCGCCAGCAGCTTGGGTGGGCCCACAGATACGCAGTATTTT; CDR3 protein: CASSLGGPTDTQYF
V gene: TRBV7-7; clone size: once; D gene: .; J gene: TRBJ2-5; CDR3 DNA: TGTGCCAGCAGTCAGGGGCGCATCCAAGAGACCCAGTACTTC; CDR3 protein: CASSQGRIQETQYF
V gene: TRBV28; clone size: .; D gene: .; J gene: TRBJ2-7; CDR3 DNA: TGTGCCAGCAGTCTAGAAACCATTAGCCGCGGGCAGTACTTC; CDR3 protein: CASSLETISRGQYF